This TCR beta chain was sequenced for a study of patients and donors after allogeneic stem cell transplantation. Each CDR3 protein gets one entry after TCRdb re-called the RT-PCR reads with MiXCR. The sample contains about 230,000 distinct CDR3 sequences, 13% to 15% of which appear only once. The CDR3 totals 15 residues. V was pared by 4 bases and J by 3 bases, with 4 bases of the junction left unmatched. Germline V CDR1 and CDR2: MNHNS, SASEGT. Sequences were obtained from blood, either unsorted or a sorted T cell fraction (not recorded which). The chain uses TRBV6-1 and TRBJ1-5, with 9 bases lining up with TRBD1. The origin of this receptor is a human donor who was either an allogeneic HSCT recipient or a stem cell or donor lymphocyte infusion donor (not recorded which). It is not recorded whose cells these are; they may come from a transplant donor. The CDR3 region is CASSGGTGSNQPQHF. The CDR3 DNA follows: TGTGCCAGCAGTGGGGGGACAGGGTCCAATCAGCCCCAGCATTTT.